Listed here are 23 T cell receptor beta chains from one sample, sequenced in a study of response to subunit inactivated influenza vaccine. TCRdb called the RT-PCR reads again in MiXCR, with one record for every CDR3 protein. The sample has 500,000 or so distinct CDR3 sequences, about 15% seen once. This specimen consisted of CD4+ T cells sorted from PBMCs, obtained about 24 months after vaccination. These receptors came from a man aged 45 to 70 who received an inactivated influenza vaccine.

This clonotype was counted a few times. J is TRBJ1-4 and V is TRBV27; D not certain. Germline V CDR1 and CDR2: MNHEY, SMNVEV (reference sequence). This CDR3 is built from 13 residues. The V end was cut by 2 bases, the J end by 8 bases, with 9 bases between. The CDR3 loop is CASSLRLREKLFF. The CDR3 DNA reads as TGTGCCAGCAGTTTAAGGCTTAGGGAAAAACTGTTTTTT.

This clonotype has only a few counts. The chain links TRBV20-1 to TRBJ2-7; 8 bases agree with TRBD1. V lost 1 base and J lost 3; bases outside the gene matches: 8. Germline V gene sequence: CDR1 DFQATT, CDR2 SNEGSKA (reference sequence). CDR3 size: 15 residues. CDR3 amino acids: CSARVTGGPDYEQYF. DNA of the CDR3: TGCAGTGCTAGAGTAACAGGGGGGCCCGACTACGAGCAGTACTTC.

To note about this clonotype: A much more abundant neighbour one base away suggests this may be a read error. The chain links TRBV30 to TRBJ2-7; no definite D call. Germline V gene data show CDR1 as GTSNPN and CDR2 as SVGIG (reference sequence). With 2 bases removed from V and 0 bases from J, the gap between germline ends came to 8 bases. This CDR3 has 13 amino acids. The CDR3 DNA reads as TGTGCCTGGAGTAGGCAGAGCTCCTACGAGCAGTACGTC. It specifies CAWSRQSSYEQYV.

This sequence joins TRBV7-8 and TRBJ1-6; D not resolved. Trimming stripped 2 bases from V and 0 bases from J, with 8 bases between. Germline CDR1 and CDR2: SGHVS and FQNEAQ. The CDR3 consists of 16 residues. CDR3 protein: CASSLTQSSYNSPLHF. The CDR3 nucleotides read TGTGCCAGCAGCTTAACTCAGAGCTCCTATAATTCACCCCTCCACTTT.

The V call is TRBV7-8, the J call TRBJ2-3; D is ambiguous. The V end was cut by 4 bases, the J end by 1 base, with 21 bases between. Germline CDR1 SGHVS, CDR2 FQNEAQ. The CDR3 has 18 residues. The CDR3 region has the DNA TGTGCCAGCAGCTCACCCTACAAGGAGAGGTTTGGCACAGATACGCAGTATTTT. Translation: CASSSPYKERFGTDTQYF.

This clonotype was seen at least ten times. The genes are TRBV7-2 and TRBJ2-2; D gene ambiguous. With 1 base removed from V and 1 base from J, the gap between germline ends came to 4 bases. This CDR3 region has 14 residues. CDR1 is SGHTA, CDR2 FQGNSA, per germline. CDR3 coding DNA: TGTGCCAGCAGCTTAGGCGGGAACACCGGGGAGCTGTTTTTT. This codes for CASSLGGNTGELFF.

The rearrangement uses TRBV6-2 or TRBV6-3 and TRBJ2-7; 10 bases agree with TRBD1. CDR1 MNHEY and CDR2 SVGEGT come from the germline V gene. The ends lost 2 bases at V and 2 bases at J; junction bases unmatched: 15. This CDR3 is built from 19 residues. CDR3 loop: CASSYTINLDRGKAYEQYF. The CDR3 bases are TGTGCCAGCAGTTACACGATAAACCTGGACAGGGGGAAGGCCTACGAGCAGTACTTC.

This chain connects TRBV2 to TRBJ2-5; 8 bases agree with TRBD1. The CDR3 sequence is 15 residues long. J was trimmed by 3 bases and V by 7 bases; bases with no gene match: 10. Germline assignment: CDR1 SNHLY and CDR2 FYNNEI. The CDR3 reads CASKSSTGGEETQYF. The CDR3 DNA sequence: TGTGCCAGCAAGTCTAGTACAGGGGGAGAAGAGACCCAGTACTTC.

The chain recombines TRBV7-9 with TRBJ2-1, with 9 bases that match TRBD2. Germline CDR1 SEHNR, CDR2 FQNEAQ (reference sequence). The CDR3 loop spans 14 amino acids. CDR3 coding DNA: TGTGTCGGCAGCTTCGCGGGAGGGTCCAATGAGCAGTTCTTC. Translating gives CVGSFAGGSNEQFF.

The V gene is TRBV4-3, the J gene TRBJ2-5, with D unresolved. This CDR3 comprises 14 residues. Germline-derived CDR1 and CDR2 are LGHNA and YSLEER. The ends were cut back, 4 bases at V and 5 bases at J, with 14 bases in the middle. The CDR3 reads CASSPRPFGETQYF. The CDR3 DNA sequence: TGCGCCAGCAGCCCCCGACCCTTCGGGGAGACCCAGTACTTC.

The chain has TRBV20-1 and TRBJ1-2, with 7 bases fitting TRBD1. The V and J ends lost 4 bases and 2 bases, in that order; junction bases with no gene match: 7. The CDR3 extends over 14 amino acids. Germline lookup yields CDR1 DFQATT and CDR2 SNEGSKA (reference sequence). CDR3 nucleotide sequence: TGCAGTGCTATACAACCGACAGGGAACTATGGCTACACCTTC. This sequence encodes CSAIQPTGNYGYTF.

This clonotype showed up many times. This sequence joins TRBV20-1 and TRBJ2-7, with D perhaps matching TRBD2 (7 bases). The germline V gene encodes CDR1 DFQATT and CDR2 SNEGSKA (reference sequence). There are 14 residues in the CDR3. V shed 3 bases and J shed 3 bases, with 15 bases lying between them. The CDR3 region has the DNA TGCAGTGCTAGGGAAAGGGGGGAGGGCTACGAGCAGTACTTC. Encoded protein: CSARERGEGYEQYF.

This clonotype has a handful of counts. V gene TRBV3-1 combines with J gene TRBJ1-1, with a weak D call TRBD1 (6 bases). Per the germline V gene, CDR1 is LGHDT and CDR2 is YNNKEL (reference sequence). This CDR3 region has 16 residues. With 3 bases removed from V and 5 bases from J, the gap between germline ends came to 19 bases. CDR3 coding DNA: TGTGCCAGCAGCCAGGGCCCGGTCTTTCAGGGGACTGAAGCTTTCTTT. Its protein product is CASSQGPVFQGTEAFF.

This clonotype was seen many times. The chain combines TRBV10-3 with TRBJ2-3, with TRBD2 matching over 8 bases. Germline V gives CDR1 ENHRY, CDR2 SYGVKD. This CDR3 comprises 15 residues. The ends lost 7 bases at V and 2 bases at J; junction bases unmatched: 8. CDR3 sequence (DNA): TGTGCCATCATGAGGAGCGGGGGCCTCACAGATACGCAGTATTTT. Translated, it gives CAIMRSGGLTDTQYF.

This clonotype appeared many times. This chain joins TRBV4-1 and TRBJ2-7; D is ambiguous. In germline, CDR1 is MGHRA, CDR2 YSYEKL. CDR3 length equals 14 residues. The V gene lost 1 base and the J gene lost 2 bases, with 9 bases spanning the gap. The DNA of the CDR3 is TGCGCCAGCAGCCAAGTCCTAAATACCTACGAGCAGTACTTC. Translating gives CASSQVLNTYEQYF.

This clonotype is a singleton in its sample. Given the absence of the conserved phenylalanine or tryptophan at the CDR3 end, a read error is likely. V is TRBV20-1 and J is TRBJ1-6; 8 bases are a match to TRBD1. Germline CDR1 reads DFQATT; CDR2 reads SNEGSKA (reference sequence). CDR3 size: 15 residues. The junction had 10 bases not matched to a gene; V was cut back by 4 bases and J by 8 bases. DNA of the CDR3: TGCAGTGCTATCGCAGGGGGCTTGTGGGATTCACCCCTCCACTAT. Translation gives CSAIAGGLWDSPLHY.

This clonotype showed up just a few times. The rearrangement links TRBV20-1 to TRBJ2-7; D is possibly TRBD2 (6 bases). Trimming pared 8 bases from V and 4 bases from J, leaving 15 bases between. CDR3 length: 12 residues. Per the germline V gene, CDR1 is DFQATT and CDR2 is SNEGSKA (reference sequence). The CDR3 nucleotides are TGCAGTTCCTTTGGGAGGAGTTACGAGCAGTACTTC. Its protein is CSSFGRSYEQYF.

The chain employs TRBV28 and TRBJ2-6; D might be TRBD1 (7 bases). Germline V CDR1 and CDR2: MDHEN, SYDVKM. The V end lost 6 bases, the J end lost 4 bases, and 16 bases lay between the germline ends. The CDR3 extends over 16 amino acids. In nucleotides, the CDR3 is TGTGCCAGCAGACCCGGCGGGACAGCCGGGGCCAACGTCCTGACTTTC. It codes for CASRPGGTAGANVLTF.

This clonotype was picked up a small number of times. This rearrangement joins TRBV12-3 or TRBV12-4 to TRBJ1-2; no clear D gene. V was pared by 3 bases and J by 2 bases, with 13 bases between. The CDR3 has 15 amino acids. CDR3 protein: CASSFWPPPNYGYTF. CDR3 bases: TGTGCCAGCAGTTTCTGGCCGCCGCCAAACTATGGCTACACCTTC.

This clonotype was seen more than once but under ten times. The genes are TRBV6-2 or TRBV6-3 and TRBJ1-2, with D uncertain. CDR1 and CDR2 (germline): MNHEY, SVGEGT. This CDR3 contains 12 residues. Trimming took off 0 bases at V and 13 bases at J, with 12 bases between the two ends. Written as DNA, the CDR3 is TGTGCCAGCAGTTACTCGGGCAGGAGGTGCACCTTC. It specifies CASSYSGRRCTF.

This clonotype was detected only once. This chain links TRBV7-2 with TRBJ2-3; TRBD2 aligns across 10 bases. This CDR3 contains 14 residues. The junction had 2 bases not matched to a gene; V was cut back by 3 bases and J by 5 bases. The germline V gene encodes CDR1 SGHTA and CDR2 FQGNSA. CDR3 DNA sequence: TGTGCCAGCAGCTTTAGCGGGGGGAAAGATACGCAGTATTTT. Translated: CASSFSGGKDTQYF.

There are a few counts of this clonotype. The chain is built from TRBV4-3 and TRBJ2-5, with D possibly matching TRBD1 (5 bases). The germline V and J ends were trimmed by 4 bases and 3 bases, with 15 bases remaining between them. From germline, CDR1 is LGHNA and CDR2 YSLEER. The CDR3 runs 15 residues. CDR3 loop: CASSRSIGREETQYF. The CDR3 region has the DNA TGCGCCAGCAGCCGCTCAATCGGCAGGGAAGAGACCCAGTACTTC.

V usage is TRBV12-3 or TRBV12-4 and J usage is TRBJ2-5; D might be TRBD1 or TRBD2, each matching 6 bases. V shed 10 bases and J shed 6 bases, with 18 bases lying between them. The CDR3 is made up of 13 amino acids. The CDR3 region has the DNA TGTGCCACCGGAGAGGGGGGCGGGAAGACCCAGTACTTC. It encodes CATGEGGGKTQYF.